These 11 T cell receptor beta chains were sequenced from one sample in a study of regulatory T cells in long-lasting Graves disease. Indicated time point: persistent/refractory GD, antithyroid drugs over 5 years with positive TRAb. Preparation of the TCR library used RNA extracted from PBMCs. Construction of TCR beta libraries relied on iRepertoire HTBI primers and on Arm-PCR targeting CDR3 regions. One entry per CDR3 protein results from TCRdb running MiXCR on the multiplex PCR reads. The sample consists of around 400,000 distinct CDR3 sequences, approximately 22% of them appearing once. The sample here was peripheral blood mononuclear cells (PBMCs), taken when the disease was refractory, from a patient treated with antithyroid drugs. Source of these receptors: a female donor with Graves disease.

This clonotype was seen ten or more times. The chain recombines TRBV15 with TRBJ1-2; D call uncertain. Germline CDR1 LNHNV, CDR2 YYDKDF (reference sequence). This CDR3 region has 13 residues. V was pared by 2 bases and J by 5 bases, with 9 bases between. The CDR3 loop reads CATSRQAGYGYTF. The CDR3 DNA sequence: TGTGCCACCAGCAGACAGGCTGGGTATGGCTACACCTTC.

The CDR3 DNA is TGTGCCACCAGATCGACAGGGGTGAGCACCGGGGAGCTGTTTTTT. Residues: CATRSTGVSTGELFF. The chain couples TRBV24-1 to TRBJ2-2; 8 bases line up with TRBD1. This CDR3 spans 15 amino acids. V lost 7 bases, J lost 4 bases, and 7 bases stayed unmatched. Germline assignment: CDR1 KGHDR and CDR2 SFDVKD.

Many counts were recorded for this clonotype. V is TRBV20-1 and J is TRBJ2-2; no clear D gene. This CDR3 is built from 12 residues. In germline, CDR1 is DFQATT, CDR2 SNEGSKA (reference sequence). V dropped 5 bases and J dropped 2 bases, with 6 bases sitting between them. Here the CDR3 DNA reads TGCAGTGCTGGGGAAAACACCGGGGAGCTGTTTTTT. The encoded protein is CSAGENTGELFF.

There are a few counts of this clonotype. The rearrangement uses TRBV9 and TRBJ2-2; D is possibly TRBD2 (6 bases). The CDR3 extends over 13 amino acids. V gave up 5 bases and J gave up 5 bases, with 10 bases separating them. Germline V lookup: CDR1 SGDLS, CDR2 YYNGEE. The CDR3, as DNA: TGTGCCAGCAGTGGACTACGTACCGGGGAGCTGTTTTTT. Encoded protein: CASSGLRTGELFF.

This clonotype was detected ten times or more. The CDR3 loop reads CASSLADREGYTF. In DNA form, the CDR3 reads TGTGCCAGCAGTTTAGCGGACAGGGAAGGCTACACCTTC. The rearrangement links TRBV28 to TRBJ1-2; the match to TRBD1 covers 8 bases. The J segment lost 8 bases and the V segment lost 2 bases, leaving 4 bases of the junction unmatched. The CDR3 covers 13 residues. Germline CDR1 and CDR2: MDHEN and SYDVKM.

The chain links TRBV19 to TRBJ2-2; D is uncertain. This CDR3 spans 14 amino acids. Germline loops: CDR1 LNHDA, CDR2 SQIVND (reference sequence). V was trimmed by 8 bases and J by 0 bases, leaving 10 bases between them. The CDR3 loop reads CASLTTANTGELFF. The CDR3 DNA sequence: TGTGCCAGTCTAACAACAGCGAACACCGGGGAGCTGTTTTTT.

This clonotype was seen ten or more times. The chain recombines TRBV15 with TRBJ2-5; weak D call: TRBD1 (5 bases). Germline V lookup: CDR1 LNHNV, CDR2 YYDKDF (reference sequence). The V end lost 0 bases, the J end lost 1 base, and 9 bases lay between the germline ends. The CDR3 has 15 residues. In nucleotides, the CDR3 is TGTGCCACCAGCAGAGATCAGGGAAGCCAAGAGACCCAGTACTTC. It is translated as CATSRDQGSQETQYF.

This clonotype was detected a few times. V and J are TRBV3-1 and TRBJ1-6; D not certain. The CDR3 is 12 amino acids. Germline lookup yields CDR1 LGHDT and CDR2 YNNKEL (reference sequence). The V and J ends lost 2 bases and 13 bases respectively, with 9 bases between them. CDR3 sequence reads: CASSQPTGPLHF. CDR3 DNA sequence: TGTGCCAGCAGCCAACCCACGGGCCCCCTCCACTTT.

Ten or more counts support this clonotype. The V and J genes are TRBV7-9 and TRBJ2-7, with D hard to call. From germline, CDR1 is SEHNR and CDR2 FQNEAQ (reference sequence). Trimming left V 3 bases short and J 0 bases short, with 6 bases between. The CDR3 totals 13 residues. The CDR3 DNA reads as TGTGCCAGCAGCTTCATTTACTCCTACGAGCAGTACTTC. It translates to CASSFIYSYEQYF.

This chain connects TRBV11-2 to TRBJ2-1; 7 bases are a match to TRBD2. Germline V gives CDR1 SGHAT, CDR2 FQNNGV. CDR3 length: 15 residues. The V gene end was trimmed by 5 bases and the J gene end by 4 bases; junction bases not matched to a gene: 8. CDR3 sequence: CASSPRAGLYNEQFF. The DNA for the CDR3 is TGTGCCAGCAGCCCCAGGGCGGGACTATACAATGAGCAGTTCTTC.

This clonotype was detected many times. This chain uses TRBV28 with TRBJ1-6; D not resolved. V gave up 5 bases and J gave up 0 bases, with 11 bases separating them. Germline CDR1 and CDR2: MDHEN and SYDVKM. The CDR3 loop spans 16 amino acids. CDR3 nucleotide sequence: TGTGCCAGCAGTCCCCGGTCAAGCTCCTATAATTCACCCCTCCACTTT. This encodes CASSPRSSSYNSPLHF.